These 2 T cell receptor beta chains were all obtained from the same sample, sequenced in a study of vaccination and CD4 T cells after COVID-19. The Oncomine TCR Beta short-read assay was applied to DNA of cultured CD4+ T cells. A single record per CDR3 protein comes from TCRdb applying MiXCR to the PCR reads. The sample includes under 20,000 distinct CDR3 sequences, about 50% of them seen just once. Treatment given: roughly ten-day PBMC culture with coronavirus spike peptide pools or control peptides (ViraFEST assay). Antigens for these TCRs are unknown. Specimen: cultured CD4+ T cells from blood. These receptors were collected from a human donor with COVID-19.

The chain links TRBV20-1 to TRBJ1-2, with 7 bases identical to TRBD1. The ends lost 6 bases at V and 8 bases at J; junction bases unmatched: 15. This CDR3 region has 14 residues. CDR1 is DFQATT, CDR2 SNEGSKA, per germline (reference sequence). In DNA form, the CDR3 reads TGCAGTGCCCGAACAGGGGACTCTATATGGGGCTACACCTTC. It is translated as CSARTGDSIWGYTF.

V and J are TRBV10-3 and TRBJ1-5; D is ambiguous. Deletions cut 0 bases from V and 4 bases from J, with 10 bases between. This CDR3 has 15 residues. Germline V gene data show CDR1 as ENHRY and CDR2 as SYGVKD. The DNA of the CDR3 is TGTGCCATCAGTGAGTCGAGTTTCGGTAATCAGCCCCAGCATTTT. Its translation: CAISESSFGNQPQHF.